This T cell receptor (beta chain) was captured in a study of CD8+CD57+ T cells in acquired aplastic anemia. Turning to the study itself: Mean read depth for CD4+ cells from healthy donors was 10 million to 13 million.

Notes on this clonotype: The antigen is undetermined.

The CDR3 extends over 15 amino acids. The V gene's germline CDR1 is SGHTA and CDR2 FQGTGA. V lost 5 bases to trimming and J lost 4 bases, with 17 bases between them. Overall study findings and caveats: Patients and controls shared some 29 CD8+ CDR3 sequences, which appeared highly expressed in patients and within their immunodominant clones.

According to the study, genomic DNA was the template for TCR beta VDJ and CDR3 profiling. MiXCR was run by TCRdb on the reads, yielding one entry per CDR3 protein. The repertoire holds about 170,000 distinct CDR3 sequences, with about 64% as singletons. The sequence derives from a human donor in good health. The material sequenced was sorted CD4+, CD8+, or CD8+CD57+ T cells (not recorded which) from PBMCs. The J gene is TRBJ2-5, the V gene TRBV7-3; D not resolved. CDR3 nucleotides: TGTGCCAGCAGCCAAACCCGTGGGGTGGGAGAGACCCAGTACTTC. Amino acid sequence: CASSQTRGVGETQYF. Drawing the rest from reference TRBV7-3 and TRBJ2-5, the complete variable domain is GAGVSQTPSNKVTEKGKYVELRCDPISGHTALYWYRQSLGQGPEFLIYFQGTGAADDSGLPNDRFFAVRPEGSVSTLKIQRTERGDSAVYLCASSQTRGVGETQYFGPGTRLLVL.